What follows is one TCR beta chain and its context. Antigen specificity is unknown. These donors counted as nominally healthy when sampled, but unrecorded immune exposures were likely. The source of the sample is a study of cytomegalovirus exposure and HLA in healthy donors. Regarding the study as a whole: Sequencing probably produced one cluster of sequence variants that were highly shared.

There are 11 residues in the CDR3. V lost 4 bases and J 3 bases, leaving 6 bases between the germline ends. Germline values: CDR1 SQVTM, CDR2 ANQGSEA. Both 60 Vbeta primers and 13 Jbeta primers went into the PCR. Here immunoSEQ multiplex PCR was the method, and the copy in TCRdb shows in-frame clones only, minus some. The sample has 150,000 to 200,000 clones, over 65% seen once. The receptor's source is a woman aged 25 to 39 in good health and CMV-seronegative. The sequenced sample was PBMCs. The chain is built from TRBV29-1 and TRBJ1-2; D is unresolved. The CDR3 DNA reads TGCAGCGTTGGGCTGGACTATGGCTACACCTTC. It is translated as CSVGLDYGYTF.